The source of this T cell receptor (beta chain) is a study of CD8+ T cells in alopecia areata. The CDR3 totals 13 residues. CDR1 and CDR2 from the germline V gene are SGHVS and FNYEAQ. The V end lost 3 bases, the J end lost 2 bases, and 6 bases lay between the germline ends. Sample treatment: oral pan-JAK inhibitor, 5-10 mg twice daily. Comments on this clone: Its specificity is unknown.

Reverse transcribed after extraction, RNA yielded cDNA as the sequencing template. Sequenced by immunoSEQ multiplex PCR; TCRdb stores in-frame clones only, minus some. The data show around 190,000 clones, 60% seen once. The study's findings and limits: Lesional scalp, especially alopecia totalis/universalis, showed higher clonality than normal scalp. Tofacitinib significantly reduced both scalp clonality and expanded CD8+ clones among the top 100. Many of the expanded lesional clones endured in scalp and blood while on tofacitinib.

The sequencing here drew on CD4+ T cells sorted from blood, taken at week 24, from a patient treated with tofacitinib. The sequence was obtained from a human donor with alopecia areata. V gene TRBV7-6 combines with J gene TRBJ2-3, with unresolved D. Here the CDR3 DNA reads TGTGCCAGCAGCTTCCCAGACACAGATACGCAGTATTTT. Amino acid sequence: CASSFPDTDTQYF. Combining the CDR3 with reference TRBV7-6 and TRBJ2-3 gives the whole variable domain GAGVSQSPRYKVTKRGQDVALRCDPISGHVSLYWYRQALGQGPEFLTYFNYEAQQDKSGLPNDRFSAERPEGSISTLTIQRTEQRDSAMYRCASSFPDTDTQYFGPGTRLTVL.